This TCR beta chain came from a study of CD8 T cells in Susac syndrome. Random hexamers were used to reverse transcribe the RNA input (0.5 to 1 ug). Amplification of TCR beta CDR3 by immunoSEQ multiplex PCR spanned 54 Vbeta and 13 Jbeta. TCRdb redid the calling of the immunoSEQ multiplex PCR reads with MiXCR, one entry per CDR3 protein. This table has about 52,000 distinct CDR3 sequences, roughly 93% appearing once. V was cut by 5 bases and J by 8 bases, with 18 bases left in between. Germline V gives CDR1 MDHEN, CDR2 SYDVKM. The CDR3 covers 14 residues. This chain connects TRBV28 to TRBJ1-1; the D gene is possibly TRBD1 (5 bases). The TCR originated in a human donor with multiple sclerosis. The material sequenced was CD8+ T cells from PBMCs. CDR3 region: CASSLTSWGREAFF. DNA of the CDR3: TGTGCCAGCAGTCTCACTTCCTGGGGACGCGAAGCTTTCTTT.